The TCR beta chain under discussion was sequenced for a study of blood T cell repertoires in COVID-19. Study summary: The United States, Italy and Spain provided the acute and convalescent COVID-19 samples. In each case, the material was cDNA or gDNA derived from T cells, B-cell-depleted T cells, or PBMCs.

Per the study methods: Nucleated cell counts were estimated from reference gene primer amplification. Some clones are missing from TCRdb's copy, which holds only in-frame ones; the method was immunoSEQ multiplex PCR. V and J calls and clone size are as listed in that table; D and trimming were resolved from the DNA. Among roughly 50,000 clones listed, over 65% were seen once. Sequenced material: peripheral blood. The receptor was derived from a woman aged 55-75 years with acute or convalescent COVID-19.

The CDR3 here is CASTGQPYNEQFF. CDR3 DNA: TGTGCCAGTACAGGGCAGCCCTACAATGAGCAGTTCTTC. This sequence joins TRBV19 and TRBJ2-1; the D gene is possibly TRBD1 (5 bases). The CDR3 sequence is 13 residues long. The germline CDR1 and CDR2 sequences are LNHDA and SQIVND (reference sequence). V was trimmed by 7 bases and J by 2 bases, leaving 9 bases between them.